The present T cell receptor (beta chain) was sequenced within a study of Graves' ophthalmopathy and Graves' hyperthyroidism. V was shortened by 3 bases and J by 3 bases, with 8 bases between the two germline ends. Germline loops: CDR1 MDHEN, CDR2 SYDVKM. This CDR3 is 13 amino acids long. Newly diagnosed hyperthyroidism donors, aged 18 to 65, duration under 2 months. This clonotype was counted many times. The authors amplified TCR beta CDR3 regions, and they did so from RNA transcripts for repertoire sequencing. RT-PCR in the first round used HTBI primers; a second-round multiplex PCR followed. A single record per CDR3 protein comes from TCRdb applying MiXCR to the multiplex PCR reads. The sample gives a few hundred thousand distinct CDR3 sequences, about 18% of which show up once; 2% to 3% is in the top ten.

The chain carries TRBV28 and TRBJ1-2; maybe TRBD1 (6 bases). The sequencing sample was made of peripheral blood. The receptor's source is an adult woman with stable Graves' hyperthyroidism. CDR3 sequence reads: CASSFQGYYGYTF. In nucleotides, the CDR3 is TGTGCCAGCAGTTTCCAGGGGTACTATGGCTACACCTTC.